Listed below are T cell receptor beta chains from one sample, sequenced in a study of beta chain features in type 1 diabetes. Only in-frame clones appear in the TCRdb table, and some are missing; sequencing was by immunoSEQ multiplex PCR. Seen here are 900,000 or so clones, 17% observed once, and the top ten hold 0.02% to 0.025%. Source material: naive CD4+ T cells from blood. These receptors were obtained from a woman aged 18-30 years in good health. CDR3s include the opening cysteine and the closing phenylalanine or tryptophan. Each record gives: clone size, D gene, V gene, J gene, CDR3 DNA, CDR3 protein. D genes are given only for firm matches. Expanded clones get a size class; other rows say once, few or many, or leave the size out.

few	.	TRBV18	TRBJ2-7	TGTGCCAGCACGGCCGGGACAAACACCTACGAGCAGTACTTC	CASTAGTNTYEQYF
few	TRBD2	TRBV27	TRBJ2-3	TGTGCCAGCAAGTTAGCGGGGAGCACAGATACGCAGTATTTT	CASKLAGSTDTQYF
.	TRBD1	TRBV7-9	TRBJ2-6	TGTGCCAGCAGCTTGCCGGGACAGGGGTCGTCTGGGGCCAACGTCCTGACTTTC	CASSLPGQGSSGANVLTF
few	.	TRBV6-5	TRBJ2-7	TGTGCCAGCAGTCCCTTAAACCCTTACGAGCAGTACTTC	CASSPLNPYEQYF
.	.	TRBV27	TRBJ2-7	TGTGCCAGCAGGACACTAGAGACAGGAGGCTACGAGCAGTACTTC	CASRTLETGGYEQYF
.	.	TRBV11-3	TRBJ2-1	TGTGCCAGCAGCTTACCACTGGGGCGTGAGCAGTTCTTC	CASSLPLGREQFF
few	.	TRBV11-2	TRBJ2-1	TGTGCCAGCAGCTTAGCTCGGACTGAGCAGTTCTTC	CASSLARTEQFF
.	.	TRBV2	TRBJ2-3	TGTGCCAGCAGCGTCTCCACAGATACGCAGTATTTT	CASSVSTDTQYF
few	.	TRBV10-3	TRBJ2-7	TGTGCCATCAGTGAATTAGGTCAGAGCTCCTACGAGCAGTACTTC	CAISELGQSSYEQYF
few	.	TRBV10-3	TRBJ2-7	TGTGCCATCAGTGACGGGTCCGAGCAGTACTTC	CAISDGSEQYF
few	.	TRBV6-5	TRBJ1-5	TGTGCCAGCGGTCGGGGCAATCAGCCCCAGCATTTT	CASGRGNQPQHF
few	.	TRBV7-2	TRBJ2-7	TGTGCCAGCAGCCCGGACTGGGTACGAGAGCAGTACTTC	CASSPDWVREQYF
.	.	TRBV4-3	TRBJ1-4	TGCGCCAGCAGCCAGAGAGTCCCGGCAGGGCGGGATGAAAAACTGTTTTTT	CASSQRVPAGRDEKLFF
few	TRBD1	TRBV5-4	TRBJ1-1	TGTGCCAGCAGCTTTTTAGGGAGGGACAGGAACACTGAAGCTTTCTTT	CASSFLGRDRNTEAFF
few	.	TRBV6-1	TRBJ2-1	TGTGCCAGCAGTGAATCCTGGGGGTCCAATGAGCAGTTCTTC	CASSESWGSNEQFF
.	TRBD1	TRBV6-6	TRBJ1-5	TGTGCCAGCAGATCGGGACAGGGAGGCCAGCCCCAGCATTTT	CASRSGQGGQPQHF
.	TRBD2	TRBV9	TRBJ2-5	TGTGCCAGCAGCGTAGAAGGACTAGCTGGTGAGACCCAGTACTTC	CASSVEGLAGETQYF
few	.	TRBV27	TRBJ2-6	TGTGCCAGCAGAGGATCTGGGGCCAACGTCCTGACTTTC	CASRGSGANVLTF
.	.	TRBV25-1	TRBJ1-1	TGTGCCAGCAGTGAATGGGCCCTCGGTGAAGCTTTCTTT	CASSEWALGEAFF
few	.	TRBV18	TRBJ2-2	TGTGCCAGCTCACCTATCATTGTCCCGGGACAAGAGAACACCGGGGAGCTGTTTTTT	CASSPIIVPGQENTGELFF
.	.	TRBV7-7	TRBJ2-1	TGTGCTAGCAGTTCAAGGCCGGAAGGCAATGAGCAGTTCTTC	CASSSRPEGNEQFF
few	.	TRBV4-3	TRBJ1-1	TGCGCCAGCAGCCAAGATGCGGCAGGAGGTTCCGAAGCTTTCTTT	CASSQDAAGGSEAFF
.	TRBD2	TRBV28	TRBJ2-7	TGTGCCAGCAGTCCGTACGGACTAGCCGCTTCGGACGAGCAGTACTTC	CASSPYGLAASDEQYF